Described below is a single T cell receptor (beta chain) sequence and its context. The data were obtained in a study of memory CD4+ T cells and cytomegalovirus serostatus. The CDR3 sequence is 14 residues long. Germline CDR1 is LNHDA and CDR2 is SQIVND (reference sequence). Trimming removed 5 bases from V and 6 bases from J, with 14 bases in between. The sort gate was single viable CD3+CD4+CD8-CD45RO+ cells for memory CD4+ T cells. Some clones are missing from TCRdb's copy, which holds only in-frame ones; the method was immunoSEQ multiplex PCR. The data contain some 57,000 clones, approximately 79% of them singletons.

The V and J genes are TRBV19 and TRBJ1-5; perhaps TRBD1 as D (6 bases). This clonotype was obtained from an adult in good health and CMV-seronegative. The material sequenced was memory CD4+ T cells from blood. CDR3 sequence reads: CASSAPGVVQPQHF. CDR3 sequence (DNA): TGTGCCAGTAGTGCACCAGGGGTTGTTCAGCCCCAGCATTTT.